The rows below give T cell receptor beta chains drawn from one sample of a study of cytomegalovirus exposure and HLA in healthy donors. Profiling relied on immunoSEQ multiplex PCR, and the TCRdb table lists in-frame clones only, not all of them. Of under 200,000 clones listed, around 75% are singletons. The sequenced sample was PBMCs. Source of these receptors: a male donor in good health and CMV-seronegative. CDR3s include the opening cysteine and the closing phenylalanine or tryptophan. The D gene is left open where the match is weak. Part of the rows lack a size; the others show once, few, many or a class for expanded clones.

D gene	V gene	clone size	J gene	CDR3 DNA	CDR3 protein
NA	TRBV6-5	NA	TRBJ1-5	TGTGCCAGCAGTTACGGGGCGAATAGCAATCAGCCCCAGCATTTT	CASSYGANSNQPQHF
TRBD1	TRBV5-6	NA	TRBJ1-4	TGTGCCAGCAGCTACCGACAGGGGACGGGTGAAAAACTGTTTTTT	CASSYRQGTGEKLFF
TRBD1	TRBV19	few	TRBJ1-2	TGTGCCAGTAGTCCCGACAGGGGGCGCGGTGGCTACACCTTC	CASSPDRGRGGYTF
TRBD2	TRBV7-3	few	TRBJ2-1	TGTGCCAGCAGCTTAAGGCCAGCGGGGGCTACCAATGAGCAGTTCTTC	CASSLRPAGATNEQFF
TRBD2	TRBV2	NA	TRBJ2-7	TGTGCCAGCAGAATTGGGGCTAGCGGGAGGGCGGGTTACGAGCAGTACTTC	CASRIGASGRAGYEQYF
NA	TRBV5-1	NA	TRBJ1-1	TGCGCCAGCAGGGAGGGCAGGGATGCTGAAGCTTTCTTT	CASREGRDAEAFF
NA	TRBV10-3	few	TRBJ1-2	TGTGCCATCAGTGAGCCACCGGGACAAAAGGGCTATGGCTACACCTTC	CAISEPPGQKGYGYTF
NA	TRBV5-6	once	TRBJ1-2	TGTGCCAGCAGCTTGCCCGACGGGAGAACTGGCTACACCTTC	CASSLPDGRTGYTF
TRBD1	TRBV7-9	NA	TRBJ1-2	TGTGCCAGCAGCTTTACAGGGGGCTATGGCTACACCTTC	CASSFTGGYGYTF
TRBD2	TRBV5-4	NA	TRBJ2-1	TGTGCCAGCAGCTCTCGACTAGCGGGGTACAATGAGCAGTTCTTC	CASSSRLAGYNEQFF
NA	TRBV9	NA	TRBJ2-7	TGTGCCGGCAGCGTAGCGAGCTCCTACGAGCAGTACTTC	CAGSVASSYEQYF
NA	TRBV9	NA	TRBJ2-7	TGTGCCAGCGCTCCGGGGGATGGAGAATACGAGCAGTACTTC	CASAPGDGEYEQYF
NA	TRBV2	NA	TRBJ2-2	TGTGCCAGCAGTGAATCCCCAGGAGGGGGACTAAGAACCGGGGAGCTGTTTTTT	CASSESPGGGLRTGELFF
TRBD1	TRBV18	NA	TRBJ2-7	TGTGCCAGCTCACCAGGGGGACAGGGCGGCGAGCAGTACTTC	CASSPGGQGGEQYF
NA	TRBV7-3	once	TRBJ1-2	TGTGCCAGCAGCTTAACGGAGGGTGGCTACACCTTC	CASSLTEGGYTF
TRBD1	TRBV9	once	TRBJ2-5	TGTGCCAGCAGCGTAGCTGCAGGGGGCAGGGAGACCCAGTACTTC	CASSVAAGGRETQYF
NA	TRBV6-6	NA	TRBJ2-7	TGTGCCAGCAGTTACTCTTCAGGGGAGGGGCAAGAGCAGTACTTC	CASSYSSGEGQEQYF
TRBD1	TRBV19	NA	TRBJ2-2	TGTGCCAGTAGTTGGGGACAGGGGTCCCCCGGGGAGCTGTTTTTT	CASSWGQGSPGELFF
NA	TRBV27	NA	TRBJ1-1	TGTGCCAGCAGTCTTGAAGCTTTCTTT	CASSLEAFF
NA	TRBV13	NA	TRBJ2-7	TGTGCCAGCAGCCCGACTACCAGCTCCTACGAGCAGTACTTC	CASSPTTSSYEQYF
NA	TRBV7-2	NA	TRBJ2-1	TGTGCCAGCAGGGCTAGCATCAATGAGCAGTTCTTC	CASRASINEQFF
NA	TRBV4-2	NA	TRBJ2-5	TGTGCCAGCAGCCAAGACTGGCGGTCCCAAGAGACCCAGTACTTC	CASSQDWRSQETQYF
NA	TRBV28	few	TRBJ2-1	TGTGCCAGCAACGCGGGGCCCTACAATGAGCAGTTCTTC	CASNAGPYNEQFF
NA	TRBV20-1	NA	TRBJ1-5	TGCAGTGCAGAGGTCCAGCCCCAGCATTTT	CSAEVQPQHF
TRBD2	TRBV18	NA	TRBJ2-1	TGTGCCAGCTCACCACCTCTAGCGGGAGGGGATGAGCAGTTCTTC	CASSPPLAGGDEQFF
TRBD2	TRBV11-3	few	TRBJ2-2	TGTGCCAGCAGCTCGGGACTAGCGGGTCACACCGGGGAGCTGTTTTTT	CASSSGLAGHTGELFF
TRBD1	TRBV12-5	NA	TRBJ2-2	TGTGCTAGTGTCCCGAATCCGGGACAGGGGGTGACCGGGGAGCTGTTTTTT	CASVPNPGQGVTGELFF
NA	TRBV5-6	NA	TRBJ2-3	TGTGCCAGCAGCTTGGAGGGAGCGGATACGCAGTATTTT	CASSLEGADTQYF
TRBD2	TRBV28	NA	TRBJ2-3	TGTGCCAGCAACTATCCGGGCCCTGGACTAGCGGGAGGGTTCACAGATACGCAGTATTTT	CASNYPGPGLAGGFTDTQYF
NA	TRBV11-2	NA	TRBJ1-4	TGTGCCAGCAGCTTAACTTCGGGATCTAATGAAAAACTGTTTTTT	CASSLTSGSNEKLFF
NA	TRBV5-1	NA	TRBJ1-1	TGCGCCAGCTTCGAGCGGGGTGGCACTGAAGCTTTCTTT	CASFERGGTEAFF
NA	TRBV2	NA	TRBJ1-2	TGTGCCAGCGGGGACACCCATAACTATGGCTACACCTTC	CASGDTHNYGYTF
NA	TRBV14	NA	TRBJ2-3	TGTGCCAGCAGCCCCGGGACACGTACACACACAGATACGCAGTATTTT	CASSPGTRTHTDTQYF
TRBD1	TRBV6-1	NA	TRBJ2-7	TGTGCCAGCAGTGAAGCGGCGGGACAGGGAGGCCACGAGCAGTACTTC	CASSEAAGQGGHEQYF
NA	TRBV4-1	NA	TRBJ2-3	TGCGCCAGCAGCCAATTCCCGGGGAGCACAGATACGCAGTATTTT	CASSQFPGSTDTQYF
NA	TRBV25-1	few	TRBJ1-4	TGTGCCAGCAGTGGAGGCGGGACGACTACTTTTGAAAAACTGTTTTTT	CASSGGGTTTFEKLFF
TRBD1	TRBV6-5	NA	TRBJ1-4	TGTGCCAGCAGCTCTGACAGGGGAACTAATGAAAAACTGTTTTTT	CASSSDRGTNEKLFF
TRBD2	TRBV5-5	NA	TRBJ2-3	TGTGCCAGCAGCTCCCCCCCCGGGACTAGCGGGATTACAGATACGCAGTATTTT	CASSSPPGTSGITDTQYF
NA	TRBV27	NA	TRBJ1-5	TGTGCCAGCAGTCAAAACAGGGATCAGCCCCAGCATTTT	CASSQNRDQPQHF
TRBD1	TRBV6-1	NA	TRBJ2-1	TGTGCCAGCAGTGCCGGGACAGTCTCCTACAATGAGCAGTTCTTC	CASSAGTVSYNEQFF
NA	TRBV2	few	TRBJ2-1	TGTGCCAGCAGTGAAGCCCGGACAGGGAGGGGTGAGCAGTTCTTC	CASSEARTGRGEQFF
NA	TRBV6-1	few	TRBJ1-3	TGTGCCAGCAGTGAAGGGTCAGGGTTCGGAAACACCATATATTTT	CASSEGSGFGNTIYF
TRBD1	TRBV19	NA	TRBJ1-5	TGTGCCAGTAGTATTGACAGGGGTAGGGATCAGCCCCAGCATTTT	CASSIDRGRDQPQHF
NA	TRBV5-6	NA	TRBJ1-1	TGTGCCAGCAGCTTGGCGGTCTATACAGGGAACACTGAAGCTTTCTTT	CASSLAVYTGNTEAFF
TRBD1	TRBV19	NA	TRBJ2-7	TGTGCCAGTAGTCCAAGACAGGGCCTTGGCGAGCAGTACTTC	CASSPRQGLGEQYF